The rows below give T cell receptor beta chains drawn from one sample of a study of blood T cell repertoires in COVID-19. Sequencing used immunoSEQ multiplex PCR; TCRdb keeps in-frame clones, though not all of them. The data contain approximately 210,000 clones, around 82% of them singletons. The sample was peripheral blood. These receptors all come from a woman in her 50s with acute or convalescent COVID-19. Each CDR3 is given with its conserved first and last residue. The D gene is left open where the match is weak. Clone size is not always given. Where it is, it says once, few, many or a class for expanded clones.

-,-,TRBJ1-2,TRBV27,CASSLIPQAGYGYTF,TGTGCCAGCAGTTTAATCCCGCAGGCAGGATATGGCTACACCTTC
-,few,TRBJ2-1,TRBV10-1,CASSDSGEQFF,TGCGCCAGCAGTGACTCAGGAGAGCAGTTCTTC
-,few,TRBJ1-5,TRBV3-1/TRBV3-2,CASSFEGSQPQHF,TGTGCCAGCAGCTTCGAGGGTTCTCAGCCCCAGCATTTT
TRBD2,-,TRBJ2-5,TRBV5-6,CASSLRGVSGTETQYF,TGTGCCAGCAGCTTGCGGGGGGTAAGCGGGACGGAGACCCAGTACTTC
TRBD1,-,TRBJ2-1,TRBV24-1,CATSDSRQGAYEQFF,TGTGCCACCAGTGATTCCAGACAGGGGGCCTATGAGCAGTTCTTC
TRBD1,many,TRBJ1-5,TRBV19,CASRFQGEPQHF,TGTGCCAGTAGGTTTCAGGGGGAGCCCCAGCATTTT
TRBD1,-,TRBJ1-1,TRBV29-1,CSVDIMSGGWPEAFF,TGCAGCGTTGACATAATGTCAGGGGGATGGCCTGAAGCTTTCTTT
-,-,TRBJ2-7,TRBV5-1,CASSQGGYEQYF,TGCGCCAGCAGCCAGGGGGGTTACGAGCAGTACTTC
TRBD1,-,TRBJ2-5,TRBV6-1,CASSEGHRGIRETQYF,TGTGCCAGCAGTGAAGGTCACAGGGGGATTCGGGAGACCCAGTACTTC
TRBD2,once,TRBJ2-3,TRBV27,CASSFFREGSTDTQYF,TGTGCCAGCAGTTTTTTTCGGGAGGGGAGCACAGATACGCAGTATTTT
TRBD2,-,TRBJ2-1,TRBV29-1,CSVLSEGVAGAAEQFF,TGCAGCGTCCTCTCGGAGGGGGTAGCGGGAGCGGCTGAGCAGTTCTTC
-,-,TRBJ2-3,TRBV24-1,CATSDLAGSADTQYF,TGTGCCACCAGTGATTTGGCCGGGAGTGCAGATACGCAGTATTTT
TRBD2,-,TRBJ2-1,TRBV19,CASHSFSAGTRNEQFF,TGTGCCAGTCATAGCTTCTCAGCCGGGACTAGAAATGAGCAGTTCTTC
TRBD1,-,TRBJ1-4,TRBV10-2,CASTLDRGEKLFF,TGCGCCAGCACTCTGGACAGGGGAGAAAAACTGTTTTTT
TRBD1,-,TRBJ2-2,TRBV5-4,CASSLGPGQGSTGELFF,TGTGCCAGCAGCTTGGGCCCTGGACAGGGGTCCACCGGGGAGCTGTTTTTT
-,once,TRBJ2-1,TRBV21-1,CASSKGLHMAGVGLDEQFF,TGTGCCAGCAGCAAAGGCCTTCATATGGCGGGAGTGGGGTTGGATGAGCAGTTCTTC
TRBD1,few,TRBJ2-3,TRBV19,CASSPQGAFSTDTQYF,TGTGCCAGTAGTCCCCAGGGGGCCTTTAGCACAGATACGCAGTATTTT
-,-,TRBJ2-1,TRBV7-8,CASSLAWREESYNEQFF,TGTGCCAGCAGCTTAGCGTGGAGGGAGGAGTCCTACAATGAGCAGTTCTTC